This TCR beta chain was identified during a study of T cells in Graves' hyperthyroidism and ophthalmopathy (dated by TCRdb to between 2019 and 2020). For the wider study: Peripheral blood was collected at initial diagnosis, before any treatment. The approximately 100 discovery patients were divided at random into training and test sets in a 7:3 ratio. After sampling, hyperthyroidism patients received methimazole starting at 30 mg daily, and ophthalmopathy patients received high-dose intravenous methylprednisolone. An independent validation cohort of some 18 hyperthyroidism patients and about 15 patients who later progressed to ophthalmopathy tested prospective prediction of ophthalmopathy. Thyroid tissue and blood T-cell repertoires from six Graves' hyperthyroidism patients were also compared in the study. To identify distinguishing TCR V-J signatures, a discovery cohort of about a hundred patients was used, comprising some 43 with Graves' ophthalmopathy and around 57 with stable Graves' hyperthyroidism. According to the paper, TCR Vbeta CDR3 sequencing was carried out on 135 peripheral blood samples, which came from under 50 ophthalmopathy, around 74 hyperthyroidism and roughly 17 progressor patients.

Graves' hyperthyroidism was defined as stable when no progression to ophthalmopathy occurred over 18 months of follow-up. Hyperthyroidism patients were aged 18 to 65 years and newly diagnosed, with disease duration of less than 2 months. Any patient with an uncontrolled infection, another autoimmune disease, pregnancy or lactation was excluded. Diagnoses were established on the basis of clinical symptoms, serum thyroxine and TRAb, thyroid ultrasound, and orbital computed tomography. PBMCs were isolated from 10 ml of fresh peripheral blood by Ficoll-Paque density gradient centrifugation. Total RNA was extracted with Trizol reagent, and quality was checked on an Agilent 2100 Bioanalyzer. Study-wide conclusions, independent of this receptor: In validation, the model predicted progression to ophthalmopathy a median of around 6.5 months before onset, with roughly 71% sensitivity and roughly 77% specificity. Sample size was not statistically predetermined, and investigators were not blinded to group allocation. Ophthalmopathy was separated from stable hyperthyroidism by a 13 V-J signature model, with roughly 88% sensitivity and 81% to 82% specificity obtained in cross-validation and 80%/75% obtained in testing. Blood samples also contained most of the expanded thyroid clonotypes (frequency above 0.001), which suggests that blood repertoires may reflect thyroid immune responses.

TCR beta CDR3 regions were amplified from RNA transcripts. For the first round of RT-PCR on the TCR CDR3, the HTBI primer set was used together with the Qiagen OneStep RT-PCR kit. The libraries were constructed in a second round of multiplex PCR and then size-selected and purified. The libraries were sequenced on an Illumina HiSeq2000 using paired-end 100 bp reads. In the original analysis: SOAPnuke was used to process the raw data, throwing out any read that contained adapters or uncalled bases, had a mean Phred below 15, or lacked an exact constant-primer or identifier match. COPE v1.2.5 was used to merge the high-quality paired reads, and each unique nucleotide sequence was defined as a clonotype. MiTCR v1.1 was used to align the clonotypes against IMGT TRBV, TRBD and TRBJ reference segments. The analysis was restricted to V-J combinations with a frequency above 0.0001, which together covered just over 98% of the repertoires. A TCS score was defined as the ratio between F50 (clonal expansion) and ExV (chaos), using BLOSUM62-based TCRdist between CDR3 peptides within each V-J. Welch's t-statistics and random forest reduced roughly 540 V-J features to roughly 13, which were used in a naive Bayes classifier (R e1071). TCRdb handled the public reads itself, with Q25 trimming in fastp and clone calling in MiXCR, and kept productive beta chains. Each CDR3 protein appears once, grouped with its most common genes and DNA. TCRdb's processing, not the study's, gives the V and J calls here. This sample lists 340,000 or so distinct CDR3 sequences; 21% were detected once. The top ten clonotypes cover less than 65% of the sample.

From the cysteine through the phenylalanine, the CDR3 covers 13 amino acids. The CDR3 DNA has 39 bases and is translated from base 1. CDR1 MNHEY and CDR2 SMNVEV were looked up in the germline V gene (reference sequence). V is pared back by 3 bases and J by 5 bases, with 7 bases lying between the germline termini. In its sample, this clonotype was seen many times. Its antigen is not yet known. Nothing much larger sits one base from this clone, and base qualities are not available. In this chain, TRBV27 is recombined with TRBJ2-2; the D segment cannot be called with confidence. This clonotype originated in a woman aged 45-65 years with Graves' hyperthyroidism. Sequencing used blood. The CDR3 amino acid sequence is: CASSFRLTGELFF. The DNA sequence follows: TGTGCCAGCAGTTTTCGGTTAACCGGGGAGCTGTTTTTT.